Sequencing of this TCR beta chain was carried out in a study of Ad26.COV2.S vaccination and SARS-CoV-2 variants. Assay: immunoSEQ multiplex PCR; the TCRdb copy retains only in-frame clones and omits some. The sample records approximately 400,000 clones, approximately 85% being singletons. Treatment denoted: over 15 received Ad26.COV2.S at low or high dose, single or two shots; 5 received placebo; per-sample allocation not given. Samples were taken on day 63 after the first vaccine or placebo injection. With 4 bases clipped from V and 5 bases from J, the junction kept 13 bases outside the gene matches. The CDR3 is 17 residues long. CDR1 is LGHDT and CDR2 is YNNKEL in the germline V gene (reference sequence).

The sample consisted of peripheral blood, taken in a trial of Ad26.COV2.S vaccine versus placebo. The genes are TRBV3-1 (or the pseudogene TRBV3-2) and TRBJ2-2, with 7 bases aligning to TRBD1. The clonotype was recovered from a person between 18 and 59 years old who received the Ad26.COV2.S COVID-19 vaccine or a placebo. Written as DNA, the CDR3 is TGTGCCAGCAGCCCGAAAGACAGGGTAGGGGAAACCGGGGAGCTGTTTTTT. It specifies CASSPKDRVGETGELFF.